Described below is a single T cell receptor (beta chain) sequence and its context. These data are taken from a study of blood T cell repertoires in COVID-19. As processed by the authors: Estimation of nucleated cell counts was performed using reference gene primer amplification. Clones were read by immunoSEQ multiplex PCR, and TCRdb kept only the in-frame ones, dropping some. The V and J calls and clone size are taken from that table; D and trimming were inferred from the DNA. The sample holds fewer than 150,000 clones, approximately 78% seen once. CDR1 is MNHEY and CDR2 is SVGAGI in the germline V gene. V was shortened by 2 bases and J by 0 bases, with 8 bases between the two germline ends. The CDR3 has 14 residues.

Source material: peripheral blood. The chain combines TRBV6-5 with TRBJ2-7, with D uncertain. This receptor was identified in a woman of 80 years or more with acute or convalescent COVID-19. The CDR3 nucleotides are TGTGCCAGCAGTTACCGAGGCAGCTCCTACGAGCAGTACTTC. Translated, it gives CASSYRGSSYEQYF.